The 21 T cell receptor beta chains below were found in one sample sequenced in a study. Tregs were sorted as CD4+CD25+CD127-/low cells. Using its own MiXCR run on the 5' RACE reads, TCRdb lists one record per CDR3 protein. The sample lists some 44,000 distinct CDR3 sequences, around 20% occurring once. The material sequenced was Tregs sorted from blood. The receptors stem from a female donor with breast cancer.

This clonotype was observed many times. The chain links TRBV4-1 to TRBJ1-2, with D uncertain. The CDR3 loop spans 14 amino acids. Trimming shortened V by 1 base and J by 0 bases, and 6 bases separated the two germline ends. Per the germline V gene, CDR1 is MGHRA and CDR2 is YSYEKL. The CDR3 sequence: CASSQGLANYGYTF. The CDR3 coding sequence is TGCGCCAGCAGCCAAGGGTTAGCTAACTATGGCTACACCTTC.

This chain connects TRBV5-1 to TRBJ2-3; 8 bases are a match to TRBD2. CDR3 length: 14 amino acids. J lost 2 bases, V lost 4 bases, and 3 bases had no gene match. Germline V gene data show CDR1 as SGHRS and CDR2 as YFSETQ. For the CDR3, the DNA is TGCGCCAGCAGCAGCGGGAGTTCCACAGATACGCAGTATTTT. Translated: CASSSGSSTDTQYF.

The rearrangement joins TRBV19 to TRBJ2-1; TRBD2 agrees at 14 bases. Germline V CDR1 and CDR2: LNHDA, SQIVND (reference sequence). V trimming: 6 bases; J trimming: 8 bases; junction bases outside the gene matches: 3. The length of the CDR3 is 14 residues. CDR3 DNA sequence: TGTGCCAGTAGCGGGACTAGCGGGAGTGATGAGCAGTTCTTC. Protein: CASSGTSGSDEQFF.

The sample holds a few counts of this clonotype. The genes are TRBV6-1 and TRBJ2-3, with 8 bases fitting TRBD1. The germline V gene encodes CDR1 MNHNS and CDR2 SASEGT. V gave up 5 bases and J gave up 0 bases; unmatched junction bases: 10. The CDR3 runs to 17 residues. The CDR3 DNA sequence: TGTGCCAGCAGTAACCGGGACAGGCTCTCTAGCACAGATACGCAGTATTTT. This codes for CASSNRDRLSSTDTQYF.

The rearrangement uses TRBV6-5 and TRBJ1-2; D remains ambiguous. Between the trimmed V and J ends, which lost 2 bases and 3 bases, there was a span of 13 bases. Looked up from germline, CDR1 is MNHEY and CDR2 is SVGAGI. CDR3 length: 15 amino acids. Here the CDR3 reads CASSYLGWEDYGYTF. The CDR3 region has the DNA TGTGCCAGCAGTTACCTGGGGTGGGAAGACTATGGCTACACCTTC.

V usage is TRBV24-1 and J usage is TRBJ2-2; D might be TRBD2 (6 bases). Germline values: CDR1 KGHDR, CDR2 SFDVKD. V was clipped by 6 bases and J by 0 bases, with 13 bases between them. This CDR3 contains 16 residues. The DNA for the CDR3 is TGTGCCACCAGTTCCTTTAGCGGAACGAACACCGGGGAGCTGTTTTTT. Amino acid sequence: CATSSFSGTNTGELFF.

On this clonotype itself: At one end the junction does not follow the germline gene, possibly because of a read error. The rearrangement links TRBV5-1 to TRBJ2-3, with 11 bases lining up with TRBD2. Germline assignment: CDR1 SGHRS and CDR2 YFSETQ. This CDR3 is 15 amino acids long. The CDR3: CDSSLRLAGLDTQYF. In nucleotides, the CDR3 is TGCGACAGCAGCTTGCGACTAGCGGGACTAGATACGCAGTATTTC.

This clonotype was seen repeatedly, ten times or more. The chain carries TRBV7-2 and TRBJ2-1; 10 nucleotides match TRBD2. The V segment lost 2 bases and the J segment 8 bases; nucleotides outside the gene matches: 9. Germline values: CDR1 SGHTA, CDR2 FQGNSA. CDR3 length: 16 amino acids. CDR3 sequence reads: CASSLIAGGIRHEQFF. The CDR3 nucleotides are TGTGCCAGCAGCTTAATAGCGGGAGGCATACGCCATGAGCAGTTCTTC. Filled out from reference TRBV7-2 and TRBJ2-1, the complete variable domain reads GAGVSQSPSNKVTEKGKDVELRCDPISGHTALYWYRQSLGQGLEFLIYFQGNSAPDKSGLPSDRFSAERTGGSVSTLTIQRTQQEDSAVYLCASSLIAGGIRHEQFFGPGTRLTVL.

Concerning this clonotype itself: Being one base from a much bigger clone, this may be a read error. The rearrangement uses TRBV9 and TRBJ2-3, with D possibly being TRBD1 or TRBD2 (5 bases each). CDR1 and CDR2 from the germline V gene are SGDLS and YYNGEE. The CDR3 runs to 14 residues. Here the CDR3 DNA reads TGTGCCAGCAGCGTAGGGGGGAGAGCAGATATGCAGTATTTT. Translated, it gives CASSVGGRADMQYF.

The rearrangement links TRBV5-4 to TRBJ2-6; the match to TRBD2 covers 12 bases. This CDR3 spans 18 amino acids. J was trimmed by 2 bases and V by 4 bases; bases with no gene match: 7. Germline CDR1 and CDR2: SGHNT and YYREEE (reference sequence). CDR3 loop: CASSQAGLAGPGANVLTF. The DNA for the CDR3 is TGTGCCAGCAGCCAAGCCGGACTAGCGGGACCTGGGGCCAACGTCCTGACTTTC.

The chain carries TRBV20-1 and TRBJ1-4, with D hard to call. V dropped 3 bases and J dropped 8 bases, with 7 bases sitting between them. CDR3 length equals 11 residues. Germline-derived CDR1 and CDR2 are DFQATT and SNEGSKA (reference sequence). The CDR3 sequence: CSASLQEKLFF. The CDR3 DNA sequence: TGCAGTGCTAGTTTGCAGGAAAAACTGTTTTTT.

The sample holds a few counts of this clonotype. The genes are TRBV24-1 and TRBJ2-2, with unresolved D. Per the germline V gene, CDR1 is KGHDR and CDR2 is SFDVKD. V lost 6 bases and J lost 4, with 8 bases in between. The CDR3 contains 13 residues. The CDR3 DNA follows: TGTGCCACCAGTCCGGGTATCACCGGGGAGCTGTTTTTT. Translating it yields CATSPGITGELFF.

This rearrangement joins TRBV20-1 to TRBJ2-5; D is perhaps TRBD1 (6 bases). The V end lost 0 bases, the J end lost 0 bases, and 8 bases lay between the germline ends. The CDR3 is 14 amino acids. Germline V gene sequence: CDR1 DFQATT, CDR2 SNEGSKA (reference sequence). The CDR3 here is CSARDTGNQETQYF. DNA of the CDR3: TGCAGTGCTAGAGATACAGGGAACCAAGAGACCCAGTACTTC.

This clonotype was seen many times. The V call is TRBV20-1, the J call TRBJ2-5; D not resolved. V was pared by 6 bases and J by 10 bases, with 15 bases between. Per germline, CDR1 DFQATT and CDR2 SNEGSKA (reference sequence). The CDR3 consists of 11 residues. The CDR3 region is CSAGGHLGQYF. The CDR3 nucleotides read TGCAGTGCGGGTGGCCACTTAGGCCAGTACTTC.

The rearrangement joins TRBV5-1 to TRBJ2-3; unclear D gene. V lost 0 bases to trimming and J lost 4 bases, with 15 bases between them. CDR1 is SGHRS, CDR2 YFSETQ, per germline. The CDR3 extends over 16 amino acids. The CDR3 DNA is TGCGCCAGCAGCTTGGGGTACAGTGACTTAGCAGATACGCAGTATTTT. Amino acid sequence: CASSLGYSDLADTQYF.

There are many counts of this clonotype. The rearrangement joins TRBV12-3 or TRBV12-4 to TRBJ2-7; weak D call: TRBD2 (6 bases). V was cut by 3 bases and J by 3 bases, with 9 bases left in between. The CDR3 contains 13 residues. The CDR3 DNA follows: TGTGCCAGCAGTTTCGGGGGATACTACGAGCAGTACTTC. Its protein is CASSFGGYYEQYF.

This clonotype was observed at least ten times. The V call is TRBV28, the J call TRBJ2-7; the D is unclear. This CDR3 has 13 amino acids. CDR1 is MDHEN, CDR2 SYDVKM, per germline. Trimming took 4 bases from V and 3 from J, leaving 10 bases between them. CDR3 in amino acids: CASSSTWDYEQYF. The CDR3 nucleotides read TGTGCCAGCAGTTCTACCTGGGACTACGAGCAGTACTTC.

In the case of this clonotype: This may be a read error: a much more frequent sequence differs by one nucleotide. The chain couples TRBV7-9 to TRBJ2-1, with TRBD2 matching over 9 bases. Germline CDR1 and CDR2: SEHNR and FQNEAQ (reference sequence). This CDR3 is built from 16 residues. The CDR3 is CASSATSGSSYNERFF. CDR3 nucleotides: TGTGCCAGCAGCGCGACTAGCGGAAGCTCCTACAATGAGCGGTTCTTC.

The chain combines TRBV4-3 with TRBJ2-1, with D possibly TRBD1 on 6 matching bases. V shed 1 base and J shed 7 bases, with 17 bases lying between them. This CDR3 is 16 amino acids long. Germline CDR1 and CDR2: LGHNA and YSLEER. The CDR3 sequence is CASSQGVRGSGNEQFF. In DNA, the CDR3 is TGCGCCAGCAGCCAAGGTGTCAGGGGTTCAGGAAATGAGCAGTTCTTC.

About this clonotype: At one boundary the junction diverges from the germline segment, which might be a read error. V is TRBV28 and J is TRBJ2-7, with TRBD1 identical over 7 bases. Looked up from germline, CDR1 is MDHEN and CDR2 is SYDVKM. This CDR3 is built from 12 residues. CDR3 region: CASSFQSQGKVF. In DNA form, the CDR3 reads TGTGCCAGCAGTTTCCAATCACAGGGGAAGGTCTTC. The variable domain in full, with the rest retrieved from reference TRBV28 and TRBJ2-7, is DVKVTQSSRYLVKRTGEKVFLECVQDMDHENMFWYRQDPGLGLRLIYFSYDVKMKEKGDIPEGYSVSREKKERFSLILESASTNQTSMYLCASSFQSQGKVFGPGTRLTVT.

This clonotype was seen many times. The chain recombines TRBV20-1 with TRBJ2-1, with D possibly matching TRBD2 (6 bases). With 6 bases removed from V and 1 base from J, the gap between germline ends came to 10 bases. Germline lookup yields CDR1 DFQATT and CDR2 SNEGSKA (reference sequence). This CDR3 has 13 amino acids. CDR3 sequence (DNA): TGCAGTGCCGTAGCGGCTTCCTACAATGAGCAGTTCTTC. Translated, it gives CSAVAASYNEQFF.